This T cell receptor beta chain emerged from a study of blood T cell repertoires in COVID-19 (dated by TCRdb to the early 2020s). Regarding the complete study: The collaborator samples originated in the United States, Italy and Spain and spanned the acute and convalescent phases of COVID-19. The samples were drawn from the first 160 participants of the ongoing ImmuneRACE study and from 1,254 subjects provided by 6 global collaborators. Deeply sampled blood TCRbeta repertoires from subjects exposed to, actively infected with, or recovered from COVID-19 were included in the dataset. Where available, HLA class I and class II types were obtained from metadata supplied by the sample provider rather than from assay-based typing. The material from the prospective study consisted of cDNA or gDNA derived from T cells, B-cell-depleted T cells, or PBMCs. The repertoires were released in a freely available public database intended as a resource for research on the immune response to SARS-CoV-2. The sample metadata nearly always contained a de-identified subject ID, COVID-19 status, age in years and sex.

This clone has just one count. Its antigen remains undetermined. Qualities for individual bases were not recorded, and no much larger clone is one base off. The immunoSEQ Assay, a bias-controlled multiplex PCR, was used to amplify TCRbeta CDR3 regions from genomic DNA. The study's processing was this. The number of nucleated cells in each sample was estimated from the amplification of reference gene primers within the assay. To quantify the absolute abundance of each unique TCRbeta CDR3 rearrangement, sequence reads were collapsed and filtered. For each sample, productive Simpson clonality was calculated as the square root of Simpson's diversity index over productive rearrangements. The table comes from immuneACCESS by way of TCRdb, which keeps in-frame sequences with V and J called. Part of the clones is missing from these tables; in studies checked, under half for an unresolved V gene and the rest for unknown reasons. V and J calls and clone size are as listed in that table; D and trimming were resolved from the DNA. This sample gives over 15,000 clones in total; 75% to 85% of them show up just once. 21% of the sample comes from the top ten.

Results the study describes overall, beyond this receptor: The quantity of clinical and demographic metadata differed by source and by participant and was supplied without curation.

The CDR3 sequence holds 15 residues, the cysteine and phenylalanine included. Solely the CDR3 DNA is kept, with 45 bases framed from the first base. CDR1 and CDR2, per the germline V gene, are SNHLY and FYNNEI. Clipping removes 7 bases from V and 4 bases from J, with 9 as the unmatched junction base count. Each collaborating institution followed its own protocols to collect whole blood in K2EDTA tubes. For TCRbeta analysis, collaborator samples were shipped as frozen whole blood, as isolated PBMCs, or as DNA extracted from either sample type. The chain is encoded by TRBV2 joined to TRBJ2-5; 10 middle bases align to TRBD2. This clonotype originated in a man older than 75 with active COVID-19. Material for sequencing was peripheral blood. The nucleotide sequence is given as TGTGCCAGCACTAGTGGTCTAGCGGGAGTAGAGACCCAGTACTTC. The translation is CASTSGLAGVETQYF.